This is a list of T cell receptor beta chains from one sample in a study of shared clonotypes between healthy human individuals. Repertoires were generated with immunoSEQ multiplex PCR, while TCRdb's copy carries only in-frame clones and drops some. The sample consists of under 600,000 clones, 97% of them appearing once. Source material: naive CD4+ T cells sorted from blood. The receptors here all came from a woman aged 30 to 39 in good health. CDR3s include the opening cysteine and the closing phenylalanine or tryptophan. A D gene is named only where the DNA matches it firmly. Size is stated for part of the rows, as once, few or many counts, or as a class when the clone is expanded.

CDR3nt: TGCGCCAGCAGCCAACCCCAAGGGCCCCAGCATTTT
CDR3aa: CASSQPQGPQHF
d_gene: NA
v_gene: TRBV4-1
j_gene: TRBJ1-5
abundance: NA

CDR3nt: TGCGCCAGCAGCTCCTCGGAGCAGGGCTGGACTGAAGCTTTCTTT
CDR3aa: CASSSSEQGWTEAFF
d_gene: NA
v_gene: TRBV5-1
j_gene: TRBJ1-1
abundance: NA

CDR3nt: TGTGCCAGCAGCACCTTTGGGGGGTATGGCTACACCTTC
CDR3aa: CASSTFGGYGYTF
d_gene: NA
v_gene: TRBV9
j_gene: TRBJ1-2
abundance: NA

CDR3nt: TGTGCCAGCAGAGGACTAGCGGGACCTCCCTACGAGCAGTACTTC
CDR3aa: CASRGLAGPPYEQYF
d_gene: TRBD2
v_gene: TRBV2
j_gene: TRBJ2-7
abundance: NA

CDR3nt: TGTGCCAGTAGTATAGGTCGCGGACAGGCCTACGAGCAGTACTTC
CDR3aa: CASSIGRGQAYEQYF
d_gene: TRBD1
v_gene: TRBV19
j_gene: TRBJ2-7
abundance: once

CDR3nt: TGTGCCAGTAGTGTAGGACAGGATATCACCGGGGAGCTGTTTTTT
CDR3aa: CASSVGQDITGELFF
d_gene: TRBD1
v_gene: TRBV19
j_gene: TRBJ2-2
abundance: NA

CDR3nt: TGTGCCAGCAGCTTAGGGAGGTCCTATGGCTACACCTTC
CDR3aa: CASSLGRSYGYTF
d_gene: NA
v_gene: TRBV7-2
j_gene: TRBJ1-2
abundance: NA

CDR3nt: TGTGCCAGCAGCCCAGGTGGGACTAGCGGGGCCTACGAGCAGTACTTC
CDR3aa: CASSPGGTSGAYEQYF
d_gene: TRBD2
v_gene: TRBV7-2
j_gene: TRBJ2-7
abundance: NA

CDR3nt: TGTGCCAGCAGCTGGCGGCAGACTAATGAAAAACTGTTTTTT
CDR3aa: CASSWRQTNEKLFF
d_gene: NA
v_gene: TRBV11-2
j_gene: TRBJ1-4
abundance: NA

CDR3nt: TGTGCCAGTAGTACACCGGGACAGGGGGCGGTAGATACGCAGTATTTT
CDR3aa: CASSTPGQGAVDTQYF
d_gene: TRBD1
v_gene: TRBV19
j_gene: TRBJ2-3
abundance: NA

CDR3nt: TGCGCCAGCAGCTACGGGACAGGGATTGAAAAACTGTTTTTT
CDR3aa: CASSYGTGIEKLFF
d_gene: TRBD1
v_gene: TRBV5-1
j_gene: TRBJ1-4
abundance: NA

CDR3nt: TGTGCCAGCAGTTCCGACGTCCCCGGCTACACCTTC
CDR3aa: CASSSDVPGYTF
d_gene: NA
v_gene: TRBV2
j_gene: TRBJ1-2
abundance: NA

CDR3nt: TGTGCCAGCAGTTCCCAGGGCCCAGAGGGAGAGACCCAGTACTTC
CDR3aa: CASSSQGPEGETQYF
d_gene: NA
v_gene: TRBV6-5
j_gene: TRBJ2-5
abundance: once

CDR3nt: TGCGCCAGCAGCCAAGATATTTCCACTAGCGGGAGTGTGACCCAGTACTTC
CDR3aa: CASSQDISTSGSVTQYF
d_gene: TRBD2
v_gene: TRBV4-1
j_gene: TRBJ2-5
abundance: NA

CDR3nt: TGTGCCAGCAGCGTAGTTAGGGGTCGAGGGGCTGGGGCCAACGTCCTGACTTTC
CDR3aa: CASSVVRGRGAGANVLTF
d_gene: NA
v_gene: TRBV9
j_gene: TRBJ2-6
abundance: NA

CDR3nt: TGTGCCAGCAGTCCCCAGGGGGGGCGAGAGGGGGAGCAGTACTTC
CDR3aa: CASSPQGGREGEQYF
d_gene: NA
v_gene: TRBV6-6
j_gene: TRBJ2-7
abundance: NA

CDR3nt: TGTGCCAGCAGTGGCGGGACAGCCAGGGGAGCTTTCTTT
CDR3aa: CASSGGTARGAFF
d_gene: TRBD1
v_gene: TRBV2
j_gene: TRBJ1-1
abundance: NA

CDR3nt: TGTGCCAGTAGTATTATCTCGGGGACAGCTAATGAAAAACTGTTTTTT
CDR3aa: CASSIISGTANEKLFF
d_gene: TRBD1
v_gene: TRBV19
j_gene: TRBJ1-4
abundance: NA

CDR3nt: TGCACCATCCTACCACCGGGACAGGGGAAGGTGTCCGGGGAGCTGTTTTTT
CDR3aa: CTILPPGQGKVSGELFF
d_gene: NA
v_gene: TRBV1
j_gene: TRBJ2-2
abundance: NA

CDR3nt: TGTGCCAGCAGCGTCAGAGGCTCGGTAGTGTGTTTGGACAGGTCCTGTGAAAAACTGTTTTTT
CDR3aa: CASSVRGSVVCLDRSCEKLFF
d_gene: NA
v_gene: TRBV21-1
j_gene: TRBJ1-4
abundance: NA

CDR3nt: TGTGCCAGCAGCCTTGGACTAGCGTCGTACAATGAGCAGTTCTTC
CDR3aa: CASSLGLASYNEQFF
d_gene: TRBD2
v_gene: TRBV11-2
j_gene: TRBJ2-1
abundance: NA

CDR3nt: TGTGCCAGCAGTAGGACAGAAAGCTACGAGCAGTACTTC
CDR3aa: CASSRTESYEQYF
d_gene: NA
v_gene: TRBV6-5
j_gene: TRBJ2-7
abundance: NA

CDR3nt: TGCGCCAGCAGCCAAGTCAAGGGAAGCTCCTACAATGAGCAGTTCTTC
CDR3aa: CASSQVKGSSYNEQFF
d_gene: NA
v_gene: TRBV4-1
j_gene: TRBJ2-1
abundance: NA

CDR3nt: TGTGCCAGCAGTGAAGTCCCCCAATCTAGGTTCACTGGAAACACCATATATTTT
CDR3aa: CASSEVPQSRFTGNTIYF
d_gene: NA
v_gene: TRBV6-1
j_gene: TRBJ1-3
abundance: once

CDR3nt: TGTGCCAGCAGCGCCGGACAGGGCGAATCCTACGAGCAGTACTTC
CDR3aa: CASSAGQGESYEQYF
d_gene: TRBD1
v_gene: TRBV7-4
j_gene: TRBJ2-7
abundance: NA

CDR3nt: TGTGCCAGCAGCGGCGACAGGGCTAGATATGGCTACACCTTC
CDR3aa: CASSGDRARYGYTF
d_gene: TRBD1
v_gene: TRBV5-4
j_gene: TRBJ1-2
abundance: NA

CDR3nt: TGTGCCTTTTCCTATGCGGGGGCTGATACGCAGTATTTT
CDR3aa: CAFSYAGADTQYF
d_gene: NA
v_gene: TRBV28
j_gene: TRBJ2-3
abundance: NA

CDR3nt: TGTGCCAGCAGTTTATTAGCGGGAGTAGGGGATACGCAGTATTTT
CDR3aa: CASSLLAGVGDTQYF
d_gene: TRBD2
v_gene: TRBV28
j_gene: TRBJ2-3
abundance: NA

CDR3nt: TGTGCCAGCAGTTACAGACAGGGGGGGACTGAAGCTTTCTTT
CDR3aa: CASSYRQGGTEAFF
d_gene: TRBD1
v_gene: TRBV6-5
j_gene: TRBJ1-1
abundance: NA

CDR3nt: TGTGCCAGTAGTCCGCAGGGGGCAAGCTACGAGCAGTACTTC
CDR3aa: CASSPQGASYEQYF
d_gene: TRBD1
v_gene: TRBV19
j_gene: TRBJ2-7
abundance: NA

CDR3nt: TGTGCCAGCAGCCCAACAGGGGGCAATCAGCCCCAGCATTTT
CDR3aa: CASSPTGGNQPQHF
d_gene: TRBD1
v_gene: TRBV6-6
j_gene: TRBJ1-5
abundance: NA

CDR3nt: TGTGCCAGCACGCCCGGGGGCGGGAGCTTTAATGAGCAGTTCTTC
CDR3aa: CASTPGGGSFNEQFF
d_gene: NA
v_gene: TRBV5-4
j_gene: TRBJ2-1
abundance: NA

CDR3nt: TGTGCCAGCAGCTTCAGACAGGGGATGAACACTGAAGCTTTCTTT
CDR3aa: CASSFRQGMNTEAFF
d_gene: TRBD1
v_gene: TRBV11-2
j_gene: TRBJ1-1
abundance: NA

CDR3nt: TGTGCCAGCAGCTCTGGACAGGACGCGAATCAGCCCCAGCATTTT
CDR3aa: CASSSGQDANQPQHF
d_gene: TRBD1
v_gene: TRBV11-2
j_gene: TRBJ1-5
abundance: NA

CDR3nt: TGTGCCAGTAGTAATACGGGGATCGCCTACGAGCAGTACTTC
CDR3aa: CASSNTGIAYEQYF
d_gene: NA
v_gene: TRBV19
j_gene: TRBJ2-7
abundance: NA

CDR3nt: TGTGCCAGCTCACCACTCGAAAAGAGCGGAGAGACCCAGTACTTC
CDR3aa: CASSPLEKSGETQYF
d_gene: NA
v_gene: TRBV18
j_gene: TRBJ2-5
abundance: NA

CDR3nt: TGTGCCAGCAGCCGGGACAGAGAGTATGGCTACACCTTC
CDR3aa: CASSRDREYGYTF
d_gene: TRBD1
v_gene: TRBV7-9
j_gene: TRBJ1-2
abundance: NA

CDR3nt: TGCAGCGTTGAGGGTTGGGGTGGTATTGGCTACACCTTC
CDR3aa: CSVEGWGGIGYTF
d_gene: NA
v_gene: TRBV29-1
j_gene: TRBJ1-2
abundance: NA

CDR3nt: TGTGCCAGCAGCTCACCGGGACTAGAGATCGCAGATACGCAGTATTTT
CDR3aa: CASSSPGLEIADTQYF
d_gene: TRBD2
v_gene: TRBV11-2
j_gene: TRBJ2-3
abundance: once

CDR3nt: TGTGCCAGCAGGGGACTAGCGGGAGCTGAGCAGTTCTTC
CDR3aa: CASRGLAGAEQFF
d_gene: TRBD2
v_gene: TRBV11-2
j_gene: TRBJ2-1
abundance: NA

CDR3nt: TGTGCCAGCAGCTTAGCGACGGGGCACGGGGAGCTGTTTTTT
CDR3aa: CASSLATGHGELFF
d_gene: NA
v_gene: TRBV7-6
j_gene: TRBJ2-2
abundance: NA

CDR3nt: TGTGCCAGCAGTGAACTCGACAGGGCCCGTAATTCACCCCTCCACTTT
CDR3aa: CASSELDRARNSPLHF
d_gene: TRBD1
v_gene: TRBV25-1
j_gene: TRBJ1-6
abundance: NA

CDR3nt: TGTGCCAGCAGCTTATATACGACTAGCGGGACGCCAGATACGCAGTATTTT
CDR3aa: CASSLYTTSGTPDTQYF
d_gene: TRBD2
v_gene: TRBV7-9
j_gene: TRBJ2-3
abundance: NA

CDR3nt: TGTGCCACCAGCAGAGATAGGGAGGAGACCCAGTACTTC
CDR3aa: CATSRDREETQYF
d_gene: NA
v_gene: TRBV15
j_gene: TRBJ2-5
abundance: NA

CDR3nt: TGTGCCAGCAGTTCCGTCGGGACAGGACACTACGAGCAGTACTTC
CDR3aa: CASSSVGTGHYEQYF
d_gene: TRBD1
v_gene: TRBV6-5
j_gene: TRBJ2-7
abundance: NA

CDR3nt: TGTGCCAGCAGTTTGGACAGGGCGAACACTGAAGCTTTCTTT
CDR3aa: CASSLDRANTEAFF
d_gene: TRBD1
v_gene: TRBV27
j_gene: TRBJ1-1
abundance: NA

CDR3nt: TGCGCCAGCAGCCCAAGGACAGGGGTGGCCACAGATACGCAGTATTTT
CDR3aa: CASSPRTGVATDTQYF
d_gene: TRBD1
v_gene: TRBV5-1
j_gene: TRBJ2-3
abundance: NA

CDR3nt: TGCAGCGTGACAGGGCATTCAGATACGCAGTATTTT
CDR3aa: CSVTGHSDTQYF
d_gene: TRBD1
v_gene: TRBV29-1
j_gene: TRBJ2-3
abundance: NA

CDR3nt: TGTGCCAGCAGCCGAGGAGGGGACACCAATATCGCCCAAGAGACCCAGTACTTC
CDR3aa: CASSRGGDTNIAQETQYF
d_gene: NA
v_gene: TRBV7-9
j_gene: TRBJ2-5
abundance: NA

CDR3nt: TGTGCCAGCAGCAACTACAGCGGGAGGGCCACCGGGGAGCTGTTTTTT
CDR3aa: CASSNYSGRATGELFF
d_gene: TRBD2
v_gene: TRBV7-8
j_gene: TRBJ2-2
abundance: NA

CDR3nt: TGTGCCAGCAGTTCCGTCCAGGGCCACACTGAAGCTTTCTTT
CDR3aa: CASSSVQGHTEAFF
d_gene: NA
v_gene: TRBV6-6
j_gene: TRBJ1-1
abundance: NA

CDR3nt: TGCGCCAGCAGCCAAGTAGGGCTCCCGAACGGCTATGGCTACACCTTC
CDR3aa: CASSQVGLPNGYGYTF
d_gene: NA
v_gene: TRBV4-1
j_gene: TRBJ1-2
abundance: NA

CDR3nt: TGTGCCAGCAGAGCCCTAGCGGTGAACACCGGGGAGCTGTTTTTT
CDR3aa: CASRALAVNTGELFF
d_gene: TRBD2
v_gene: TRBV6-5
j_gene: TRBJ2-2
abundance: NA

CDR3nt: TGTGCCAGCAGCCAGCAAGAGACCCAGTACTTC
CDR3aa: CASSQQETQYF
d_gene: NA
v_gene: TRBV4-1
j_gene: TRBJ2-5
abundance: NA